This TCR beta chain was profiled in a study of cytomegalovirus exposure and HLA in healthy donors. About this clone itself: Its antigen is not known.

Study-level results: In a later analysis, TCR beta V- and J-gene trimming showed a link to a missense DCLRE1C variant. The later analysis indicated that the majority of CMV-associated TCR beta chains appeared HLA-restricted.

PCR was performed using 60 Vbeta and 13 Jbeta primers. The table came from immunoSEQ multiplex PCR; TCRdb's copy has only in-frame clones and leaves some out. This listing includes 100,000 to 150,000 clones. CDR3 length: 15 amino acids. CDR1 is SGHRS and CDR2 is YFSETQ in the germline V gene. Trimming cost V 4 bases and J 2 bases, with 16 bases left between them. Sequencing used PBMCs. V is TRBV5-1 and J is TRBJ2-7, with D unclear. This receptor was identified in a man between 18 and 29 years old in good health and CMV-seronegative. The CDR3 loop is CASSRTVNSPYEQYF. The CDR3 region has the DNA TGCGCCAGCAGCCGTACAGTTAATTCACCCTACGAGCAGTACTTC.